The 15 T cell receptor beta chains in this list originate from one sample, sequenced in a study of post-analysis software for immune sequencing data. TCR beta cDNA libraries included unique molecular identifiers. TCRdb analysed the PCR reads with MiXCR anew, one entry per CDR3 protein. Of about 380,000 distinct CDR3 sequences listed, approximately 38% are singletons. Findings and caveats of the study: Patients carried roughly 5 TRBV segments more frequently than controls did, and TRBV5-6, TRBV5-1 and TRBV20-1 were among them.

These receptors have no known antigen. Sequencing was performed on blood. The receptors shown here come from a girl aged 5 to 17 with multiple sclerosis.

This chain uses TRBV5-1 with TRBJ1-2, with 10 bases aligning to TRBD1. CDR3 size: 15 residues. Germline V gene data show CDR1 as SGHRS and CDR2 as YFSETQ. V lost 3 bases, J lost 6 bases, and 8 bases stayed unmatched. CDR3 bases: TGCGCCAGCAGCTCCGCCGGGACAGGGGCACATGGCTACACCTTC. It codes for CASSSAGTGAHGYTF.

This clonotype showed up just a few times. The CDR3 nucleotides read TGTGCCAGCAGCCAAGTGGGACAGGGGGCTGAAGCTTTCTTT. Residues: CASSQVGQGAEAFF. The rearrangement links TRBV4-2 to TRBJ1-1; TRBD1 agrees at 11 bases. Trimming took 1 base from V and 6 from J; bases not matched to a gene: 1. This CDR3 spans 14 amino acids. Per germline, CDR1 LGHNA and CDR2 YNFKEQ.

The J gene is TRBJ2-1, the V gene TRBV7-2, with TRBD2 as a possible D gene (6 bases). The CDR3 has 16 amino acids. The germline CDR1 and CDR2 sequences are SGHTA and FQGNSA. The germline V and J ends were trimmed by 3 bases and 3 bases, with 15 bases remaining between them. DNA of the CDR3: TGTGCCAGCAGCTTGGAGGCGGGGATTAACTACAATGAGCAGTTCTTC. Amino acid sequence: CASSLEAGINYNEQFF. Based on the CDR3 plus reference TRBV7-2 and TRBJ2-1, the full variable domain is GAGVSQSPSNKVTEKGKDVELRCDPISGHTALYWYRQSLGQGLEFLIYFQGNSAPDKSGLPSDRFSAERTGGSVSTLTIQRTQQEDSAVYLCASSLEAGINYNEQFFGPGTRLTVL.

This clonotype appeared many times. V gene TRBV12-3 or TRBV12-4 combines with J gene TRBJ2-1, with 10 bases aligning to TRBD1. The ends lost 6 bases at V and 9 bases at J; junction bases unmatched: 2. The CDR3 contains 12 residues. The CDR3 spells CASRTGGGEQFF. The CDR3 DNA sequence: TGTGCCAGCAGGACAGGGGGCGGTGAGCAGTTCTTC.

This clonotype has at least ten counts. The V call is TRBV7-3, the J call TRBJ2-1; D is ambiguous. Trimming removed 2 bases from V and 7 bases from J, with 9 bases in between. The CDR3 is made up of 13 amino acids. Looked up from germline, CDR1 is SGHTA and CDR2 is FQGTGA. The chain's CDR3 is CASSLYFLNEQFF. CDR3 nucleotide sequence: TGTGCCAGCAGCTTATATTTCTTGAATGAGCAGTTCTTC.

This clonotype was seen once. The gene calls are TRBV2 and TRBJ2-5; D gene ambiguous. The assigned J gene may be wrong: the sequence end matches TRBJ2-7 better. The CDR3 is made up of 14 amino acids. CDR1 is SNHLY and CDR2 is FYNNEI in the germline V gene. The CDR3 region has the DNA TGTGCCAGCAGGTCCCCCATTATCCAATACGAGCAGTACTTC. Amino acids: CASRSPIIQYEQYF.

As regards this clonotype: One end of the junction is discordant with germline, which a read error may explain. The chain employs TRBV5-1 and TRBJ2-3; D is tentatively TRBD1 or TRBD2 (6 bases each). Germline CDR1 and CDR2: SGHRS and YFSETQ. This CDR3 is built from 14 residues. CDR3: CASHGGRSTDTRYF. CDR3 DNA: TGCGCCAGCCATGGGGGGCGGAGCACAGATACGCGGTATTTT.

This clonotype was seen only a few times. CDR3 DNA sequence: TGCAGCGTTGCAAGGGAGGCCAACGAGCAGTACTTC. Its protein product is CSVAREANEQYF. The chain uses TRBV29-1 and TRBJ2-7; TRBD2 might be the D (6 bases). The CDR3 contains 12 residues. Germline V gene sequence: CDR1 SQVTM, CDR2 ANQGSEA. V lost 4 bases, J lost 5 bases, and 12 bases lay in between.

This clonotype appeared a few times. This chain joins TRBV12-3 or TRBV12-4 and TRBJ2-1; 8 bases align to TRBD1. CDR3 length equals 13 residues. V lost 6 bases and J lost 7; bases outside the gene matches: 5. The CDR3 region is CASSPDRANEQFF. The CDR3 DNA reads TGTGCCAGCAGCCCGGACAGGGCGAATGAGCAGTTCTTC.

This clonotype was counted between two and nine times. The rearrangement uses TRBV4-1 and TRBJ2-1; D possibly corresponds to TRBD2 (7 bases). This CDR3 spans 17 amino acids. Between the trimmed V and J ends, which lost 1 base and 0 bases, there was a span of 13 bases. CDR1 is MGHRA, CDR2 YSYEKL, per germline. The CDR3 protein is CASSQGGGRSSYNEQFF. DNA for the CDR3: TGCGCCAGCAGCCAAGGGGGGGGCAGGAGCTCCTACAATGAGCAGTTCTTC.

This chain uses TRBV6-2 or TRBV6-3 with TRBJ2-7; D may match TRBD1 or TRBD2 (6 bases each). The germline V gene encodes CDR1 MNHEY and CDR2 SVGEGT. The CDR3 is 16 residues long. V was shortened by 2 bases and J by 4 bases, with 18 bases between the two germline ends. As DNA, the CDR3 is TGTGCCAGCAGTTACGGGGGGCGCGGCAGAGGATACGAGCAGTACTTC. Translation: CASSYGGRGRGYEQYF.

The gene calls are TRBV11-1 and TRBJ2-1; 8 bases line up with TRBD1. The CDR3 covers 14 residues. Germline V gene sequence: CDR1 SGHAT, CDR2 FQDESV (reference sequence). V shed 5 bases, J shed 8 bases, and the junction held 8 bases outside the gene matches. Here the CDR3 DNA reads TGTGCCAGCAGCCCTAGACAGGGGTCGGATGAGCAGTTCTTC. Its protein is CASSPRQGSDEQFF.

This clonotype was seen a few times. V is TRBV6-7 and J is TRBJ1-6; D unresolved. TRBV6-7 is labeled an ORF, and its function is uncertain. Trimming took off 6 bases at V and 0 bases at J, with 6 bases between the two ends. The CDR3 sequence is 14 residues long. Written as DNA, the CDR3 is TGTGCCAGCAGCGAAGCCTCCTATAATTCACCCCTCCACTTT. Translated: CASSEASYNSPLHF.

This clonotype was recorded a few times. The chain uses TRBV28 and TRBJ2-1; D possibly matches TRBD1 or TRBD2 (6 bases each). V dropped 5 bases and J dropped 9 bases, with 14 bases sitting between them. The CDR3 runs 13 residues. CDR1 MDHEN and CDR2 SYDVKM come from the germline V gene. In DNA, the CDR3 is TGTGCCAGCAGTGGCTGGGGGCGGGGTGAGCAGTTCTTC. Amino acid sequence: CASSGWGRGEQFF. Filled out from reference TRBV28 and TRBJ2-1, the complete variable domain reads DVKVTQSSRYLVKRTGEKVFLECVQDMDHENMFWYRQDPGLGLRLIYFSYDVKMKEKGDIPEGYSVSREKKERFSLILESASTNQTSMYLCASSGWGRGEQFFGPGTRLTVL.

V usage is TRBV5-1 and J usage is TRBJ2-1, with D uncertain. Germline CDR1 SGHRS, CDR2 YFSETQ. There are 18 residues in the CDR3. With 4 bases removed from V and 1 base from J, the gap between germline ends came to 21 bases. CDR3 amino acids: CASSLTSDPLLSYNEQFF. The CDR3 DNA is TGCGCCAGCAGCCTAACATCTGACCCTTTGCTATCCTACAATGAGCAGTTCTTC.